One and the same sample provided the 31 T cell receptor beta chains below, sequenced in a study of blood T cell repertoires in COVID-19 (TCRdb year 2020). Library creation used the immunoSEQ multiplex PCR assay. Drawn from immuneACCESS, this table holds only the in-frame rearrangements with V and J called that TCRdb kept. Clones are partly lost; checked studies trace under half to an unresolved V gene and leave the rest unexplained. The sample contains some 50,000 clones, 85% to 90% of them found a single time. Approximately 27% of the sample comes from the top ten. The source material was peripheral blood. The receptors shown here come from a human donor in a cohort sampled during active COVID-19.

The CDR3 nucleotides read TGTGCCAGCTCACCCCCAGGAAGCGGGGGGAAGTACAATGAGCAGTTCTTC. This encodes CASSPPGSGGKYNEQFF. The chain links TRBV18 to TRBJ2-1; 9 bases match TRBD2. The CDR3 totals 17 residues. Looked up from germline, CDR1 is KGHSH and CDR2 is LQKENI. Trimming at V came to 3 bases and at J to 4 bases, leaving 10 bases not matched to a gene.

The chain employs TRBV6-6 and TRBJ2-1, with TRBD2 identical over 8 bases. CDR1 is MNHNY, CDR2 SVGAGI, per germline (reference sequence). The CDR3 extends over 16 amino acids. J lost 0 bases, V lost 7 bases, and 8 bases had no gene match. The CDR3 loop is CASKKYGTSSYNEQFF. In nucleotides, the CDR3 is TGTGCCAGCAAGAAATACGGGACTAGCTCCTACAATGAGCAGTTCTTC.

This chain uses TRBV10-3 with TRBJ2-7; 10 bases match TRBD2. The CDR3 loop spans 14 amino acids. The V gene's germline CDR1 is ENHRY and CDR2 SYGVKD. V shed 0 bases and J 4 bases; nucleotides not matched to a gene: 0. CDR3 region: CAISESGLAYEQYF. CDR3 sequence (DNA): TGTGCCATCAGTGAGTCGGGACTAGCGTACGAGCAGTACTTC.

The chain has TRBV5-4 and TRBJ2-6; 9 nucleotides line up with TRBD1. From germline, CDR1 is SGHNT and CDR2 YYREEE (reference sequence). The CDR3 loop spans 16 amino acids. Trimming cost V 1 base and J 2 bases; bases outside gene matches: 1. Here the CDR3 DNA reads TGTGCCAGCAGCTTGAGGGACAGGGCTGGGGCCAACGTCCTGACTTTC. Amino acids: CASSLRDRAGANVLTF.

The chain combines TRBV27 with TRBJ2-7; D perhaps matches TRBD2 (5 bases). Deletions cut 0 bases from V and 3 bases from J, with 9 bases between. This CDR3 spans 14 amino acids. CDR1 and CDR2 from the germline V gene are MNHEY and SMNVEV (reference sequence). In DNA, the CDR3 is TGTGCCAGCAGTTTATCGGACTCCAACTACGAGCAGTACTTC. This sequence encodes CASSLSDSNYEQYF.

V gene TRBV18 combines with J gene TRBJ2-7; D call uncertain. This CDR3 is 13 amino acids long. From germline, CDR1 is KGHSH and CDR2 LQKENI. V lost 3 bases to trimming and J lost 4 bases, with 10 bases between them. CDR3: CASSPPVSYEQYF. In nucleotides, the CDR3 is TGTGCCAGCTCACCCCCAGTCTCGTACGAGCAGTACTTC.

The rearrangement links TRBV3-1 (or the pseudogene TRBV3-2) to TRBJ1-2, with TRBD1 identical over 7 bases. Trimming removed 3 bases from V and 8 bases from J; junction bases left unmatched: 12. Germline V gene sequence: CDR1 LGHDT, CDR2 YNNKEL (reference sequence). The CDR3 is made up of 15 amino acids. The CDR3 sequence is CASSHPGQPWIGYTF. CDR3 coding DNA: TGTGCCAGCAGCCACCCGGGACAGCCATGGATAGGCTACACCTTC.

V gene TRBV5-4 combines with J gene TRBJ2-7, with D unresolved. The length of the CDR3 is 11 residues. V was shortened by 4 bases and J by 5 bases, with 7 bases between the two germline ends. CDR1 and CDR2 (germline): SGHNT, YYREEE (reference sequence). CDR3 in DNA: TGTGCCAGCAGCATGAGAGACGAGCAGTACTTC. As protein: CASSMRDEQYF.

This clone was recorded only once. The V and J genes are TRBV5-1 and TRBJ2-7; 8 positions agree with TRBD1. The junction had 4 bases not matched to a gene; V was cut back by 1 base and J by 1 base. The CDR3 has 15 amino acids. Germline CDR1 reads SGHRS; CDR2 reads YFSETQ. The chain's CDR3 is CASSLMGQVSYEQYF. Written as DNA, the CDR3 is TGCGCCAGCAGCTTGATGGGACAGGTTTCCTACGAGCAGTACTTC.

This rearrangement joins TRBV4-1 to TRBJ1-6; no reliable D call. Trimming took 0 bases from V and 7 from J, leaving 10 bases between them. Germline V gene data show CDR1 as MGHRA and CDR2 as YSYEKL. CDR3 length: 15 amino acids. In DNA, the CDR3 is TGCGCCAGCAGCCAAGAGCTCGCAGGCAATTCACCCCTCCACTTT. Amino acids: CASSQELAGNSPLHF.

The chain recombines TRBV5-1 with TRBJ2-5; D unresolved. CDR3 size: 14 residues. The V and J ends lost 1 base and 0 bases respectively, with 7 bases between them. Per the germline V gene, CDR1 is SGHRS and CDR2 is YFSETQ. CDR3 in DNA: TGCGCCAGCAGCTTGAACGGGTACCAAGAGACCCAGTACTTC. Encoded protein: CASSLNGYQETQYF.

V is TRBV19 and J is TRBJ2-7, with 8 bases lining up with TRBD1. Germline V gene lookup returns CDR1 LNHDA and CDR2 SQIVND (reference sequence). The CDR3 consists of 18 residues. V trimming: 1 base; J trimming: 2 bases; junction bases outside the gene matches: 13. This CDR3 is CASSIGPPSDRGPYEQYF. The CDR3 nucleotides read TGTGCCAGTAGTATAGGCCCCCCCTCCGACAGGGGACCCTACGAGCAGTACTTC.

This clone was seen only once. The chain combines TRBV6-6 with TRBJ2-7, with 8 nucleotides matching TRBD2. This CDR3 is built from 16 residues. Germline V gene lookup returns CDR1 MNHNY and CDR2 SVGAGI (reference sequence). Trimming took 6 bases from V and 2 from J; bases not matched to a gene: 12. The DNA of the CDR3 is TGTGCCAGCAGCCCCCGGCAGAGCGGGGGTACCTACGAGCAGTACTTC. This codes for CASSPRQSGGTYEQYF.

This chain uses TRBV7-3 with TRBJ2-5; TRBD1 agrees at 9 bases. J was trimmed by 5 bases and V by 5 bases; bases with no gene match: 9. Germline CDR1 is SGHTA and CDR2 is FQGTGA. The CDR3 totals 15 residues. For the CDR3, the DNA is TGTGCCAGCAGCCCAGGACAGGGGAGGGAGGAGACCCAGTACTTC. It translates to CASSPGQGREETQYF.

This chain joins TRBV29-1 and TRBJ2-5; TRBD2 might be the D (6 bases). The germline V and J ends were trimmed by 7 bases and 2 bases, with 11 bases remaining between them. This CDR3 contains 12 residues. Germline CDR1 SQVTM, CDR2 ANQGSEA. The CDR3 sequence is CSGLEGQETQYF. The CDR3 DNA reads as TGCAGCGGACTAGAGGGGCAAGAGACCCAGTACTTC.

The CDR3 reads CASSLRDRAYGYTF. CDR3 coding DNA: TGTGCCAGCAGCCTCCGGGACAGGGCCTATGGCTACACCTTC. This rearrangement joins TRBV7-8 to TRBJ1-2; TRBD1 aligns across 9 bases. CDR1 and CDR2 (germline): SGHVS, FQNEAQ. The CDR3 extends over 14 amino acids. With 5 bases clipped from V and 4 bases from J, the junction kept 5 bases outside the gene matches.

The V gene is TRBV6-4, the J gene TRBJ1-5; D remains unclear. This CDR3 has 17 amino acids. CDR1 is MRHNA, CDR2 SNTAGT, per germline. The germline V and J ends were trimmed by 5 bases and 0 bases, with 17 bases remaining between them. CDR3 sequence reads: CASSLPPETGSNQPQHF. CDR3 in DNA: TGTGCCAGCAGTTTACCCCCGGAGACGGGTAGCAATCAGCCCCAGCATTTT.

This CDR3 is CASSSPRDRDYGYTF. The DNA of the CDR3 is TGTGCCAGCAGCTCACCAAGAGACAGGGATTATGGCTACACCTTC. The chain recombines TRBV11-2 with TRBJ1-2; the match to TRBD1 covers 7 bases. There are 15 residues in the CDR3. Germline values: CDR1 SGHAT, CDR2 FQNNGV. The ends lost 4 bases at V and 5 bases at J; junction bases unmatched: 10.

The chain combines TRBV5-1 with TRBJ2-1; unclear D gene. The CDR3 length is 12 residues. Trimming left V 0 bases short and J 7 bases short, with 5 bases between. The V gene's germline CDR1 is SGHRS and CDR2 YFSETQ. CDR3 nucleotides: TGCGCCAGCAGCTTGGTTCAGAATGAGCAGTTCTTC. Protein sequence: CASSLVQNEQFF.

In its sample, this clone was seen a few times. The gene calls are TRBV2 and TRBJ1-5; 8 nucleotides align to TRBD1. Germline loops: CDR1 SNHLY, CDR2 FYNNEI. The CDR3 spans 15 residues. J was trimmed by 4 bases and V by 5 bases; bases with no gene match: 7. CDR3 in DNA: TGTGCCAGCAGTAGGACAGGGTATGGGAATCAGCCCCAGCATTTT. Translation: CASSRTGYGNQPQHF. The whole variable domain, filled in from reference TRBV2 and TRBJ1-5, reads EPEVTQTPSHQVTQMGQEVILRCVPISNHLYFYWYRQILGQKVEFLVSFYNNEISEKSEIFDDQFSVERPDGSNFTLKIRSTKLEDSAMYFCASSRTGYGNQPQHFGDGTRLSIL.

This clone was seen at least ten times. The chain recombines TRBV6-6 with TRBJ2-7; D might be TRBD2 (6 bases). V lost 8 bases and J lost 6, with 20 bases in between. This CDR3 contains 14 residues. The germline CDR1 and CDR2 sequences are MNHNY and SVGAGI (reference sequence). CDR3 loop: CASSRDSGGGEQYF. The CDR3 DNA is TGTGCCAGCTCACGGGACTCCGGCGGAGGCGAGCAGTACTTC.

The rearrangement links TRBV19 to TRBJ2-1; tentatively, D is TRBD1 (8 bases). The CDR3 spans 14 residues. V lost 5 bases and J 7 bases, leaving 15 bases between the germline ends. Germline V gene data show CDR1 as LNHDA and CDR2 as SQIVND (reference sequence). CDR3: CASSYRGGENEQFF. In DNA, the CDR3 is TGTGCCAGTAGTTACAGGGGGGGTGAGAATGAGCAGTTCTTC.

The V call is TRBV2, the J call TRBJ2-2, with 11 bases that match TRBD2. CDR1 is SNHLY and CDR2 is FYNNEI in the germline V gene. The V segment lost 4 bases and the J segment 3 bases; nucleotides outside the gene matches: 7. There are 17 residues in the CDR3. In nucleotides, the CDR3 is TGTGCCAGCAGTGTGGCTAGCGGGGGGCGGCACACCGGGGAGCTGTTTTTT. Amino acids: CASSVASGGRHTGELFF.

The chain couples TRBV28 to TRBJ1-2; D perhaps matches TRBD1 (5 bases). Per germline, CDR1 MDHEN and CDR2 SYDVKM. This CDR3 has 14 amino acids. Trimming cost V 6 bases and J 4 bases, with 15 bases left between them. The CDR3 DNA follows: TGTGCCAGCAGCCCGGGACTGACGATCTATGGCTACACCTTC. This sequence encodes CASSPGLTIYGYTF.

This clone has only one observation. This chain joins TRBV10-3 and TRBJ2-7, with 7 bases aligning to TRBD2. Unmatched junction bases numbered 12, after V lost 3 bases and J lost 1 base. CDR3 size: 17 residues. CDR1 ENHRY and CDR2 SYGVKD come from the germline V gene. CDR3 bases: TGTGCCATCAGTGACCCGTCCTGGGGGGGAGGGTCCTACGAGCAGTACTTC. Translation gives CAISDPSWGGGSYEQYF.

The chain combines TRBV27 with TRBJ2-7; 10 bases align to TRBD1. Germline values: CDR1 MNHEY, CDR2 SMNVEV (reference sequence). V trimming: 5 bases; J trimming: 2 bases; junction bases outside the gene matches: 15. CDR3 length: 18 residues. CDR3 DNA: TGTGCCAGCAGTACCGGGACAGGGGTCGGCTTAGGTACCTACGAGCAGTACTTC. Protein: CASSTGTGVGLGTYEQYF.

This chain connects TRBV5-1 to TRBJ2-5; D perhaps matches TRBD1 (5 bases). V shed 4 bases and J shed 2 bases, with 18 bases lying between them. Germline V CDR1 and CDR2: SGHRS, YFSETQ. CDR3 size: 16 residues. CDR3 coding DNA: TGCGCCAGCAGCGAGTTGCCAGGGTCAGGGCAAGAGACCCAGTACTTC. Encoded protein: CASSELPGSGQETQYF.

This sequence joins TRBV6-5 and TRBJ1-4; TRBD1 agrees at 7 bases. CDR1 and CDR2 from the germline V gene are MNHEY and SVGAGI. The CDR3 extends over 14 amino acids. With 6 bases clipped from V and 6 bases from J, the junction kept 7 bases outside the gene matches. The CDR3 nucleotides read TGTGCCAGCAGCCGACAGGGAGCGGATGAAAAACTGTTTTTT. Amino acids: CASSRQGADEKLFF.

This sequence joins TRBV5-1 and TRBJ2-3; D is uncertain. V lost 1 base and J lost 2, with 11 bases in between. CDR1 and CDR2 from the germline V gene are SGHRS and YFSETQ. There are 15 residues in the CDR3. The CDR3 here is CASSLNSLPTDTQYF. Written as DNA, the CDR3 is TGCGCCAGCAGCTTGAACTCCCTCCCCACAGATACGCAGTATTTT.

This chain joins TRBV6-1 and TRBJ1-1; tentative D call: TRBD1 (6 bases). Trimming shortened V by 2 bases and J by 0 bases, and 10 bases separated the two germline ends. Germline CDR1 and CDR2: MNHNS and SASEGT. The CDR3 has 15 amino acids. The DNA for the CDR3 is TGTGCCAGCAGTGAACCGGGGGGCGTGAACACTGAAGCTTTCTTT. Amino acid sequence: CASSEPGGVNTEAFF.

This clone was recorded a few times. CDR3 sequence reads: CASSYSMSLAGTEQFF. CDR3 nucleotides: TGTGCCAGCAGTTACTCGATGTCTCTAGCGGGGACTGAGCAGTTCTTC. This chain links TRBV6-5 with TRBJ2-1; 9 nucleotides agree with TRBD2. The germline CDR1 and CDR2 sequences are MNHEY and SVGAGI. The CDR3 has 16 amino acids. V dropped 0 bases and J dropped 9; count of bases not matched to a gene: 9.